The 10 T cell receptor beta chains given below trace back to one sample, sequenced in a study of response to subunit inactivated influenza vaccine. TCRdb reprocessed the RT-PCR reads with MiXCR, giving one entry per CDR3 protein. The repertoire includes more than 550,000 distinct CDR3 sequences, around 11% of them detected once, and 9.5% to 13% sits in the top ten. The input for sequencing was PBMCs from blood, taken on the day of vaccination. Receptors originate from a man aged 45-65 years who received an inactivated influenza vaccine.

This chain links TRBV28 with TRBJ2-1, with a weak D call TRBD1 (5 bases). The CDR3 has 14 residues. Germline V lookup: CDR1 MDHEN, CDR2 SYDVKM. V was clipped by 3 bases and J by 15 bases, with 21 bases between them. The CDR3 nucleotides are TGTGCCAGCAGTTTTTGGCAAGATGAGTGGGGCCGGTTCTTC. Translated, it gives CASSFWQDEWGRFF.

A few counts support this clonotype. The chain has TRBV7-2 and TRBJ2-1, with D possibly matching TRBD2 (5 bases). From germline, CDR1 is SGHTA and CDR2 FQGNSA. With 7 bases removed from V and 3 bases from J, the gap between germline ends came to 19 bases. The CDR3 runs to 16 residues. The CDR3 nucleotides read TGTGCCAGCACCAGGAGCCAGGACTCTCACTACAATGAGCAGTTCTTC. It encodes CASTRSQDSHYNEQFF.

The rearrangement links TRBV15 to TRBJ1-5; D is ambiguous. The CDR3 is 14 amino acids. Trimming took off 1 base at V and 8 bases at J, with 12 bases between the two ends. The germline gives CDR1 LNHNV, CDR2 YYDKDF (reference sequence). The CDR3: CATSRGVSGEPQHF. In DNA, the CDR3 is TGTGCCACCAGCAGAGGGGTATCAGGAGAGCCCCAGCATTTT.

In its sample, this clonotype was seen a few times. The chain links TRBV7-9 to TRBJ2-2; D gene unclear. V shed 11 bases and J shed 5 bases, with 12 bases lying between them. Per germline, CDR1 SEHNR and CDR2 FQNEAQ (reference sequence). This CDR3 region has 12 residues. CDR3 protein: CAVQETTGELFF. Written as DNA, the CDR3 is TGTGCCGTACAAGAAACTACCGGGGAGCTGTTTTTT.

This clonotype was detected only a few times. The chain combines TRBV2 with TRBJ1-6; the D is unclear. The germline gives CDR1 SNHLY, CDR2 FYNNEI. The ends were cut back, 1 base at V and 5 bases at J, with 9 bases in the middle. The CDR3 length is 15 residues. The CDR3 nucleotides are TGTGCCAGCAGTGAAGGGACTCGGAATAATTCACCCCTCCACTTT. Its protein product is CASSEGTRNNSPLHF.

Comments on this clonotype: Given a much more abundant clone one base away, this may be a read error. The chain links TRBV29-1 to TRBJ1-1; 7 bases agree with TRBD1. The ends lost 6 bases at V and 3 bases at J; junction bases unmatched: 13. Germline V gives CDR1 SQVTM, CDR2 ANQGSEA. The CDR3 sequence is 15 residues long. The CDR3 loop is CSVDRSGQMDTEAFF. For the CDR3, the DNA is TGCAGCGTAGACCGATCGGGACAGATGGACACTGAAGCTTTCTTT.

This chain connects TRBV7-2 to TRBJ1-1; D call uncertain. Germline CDR1 and CDR2: SGHTA and FQGNSA. The CDR3 sequence is 15 residues long. V gave up 5 bases and J gave up 1 base, with 14 bases separating them. CDR3 amino acids: CASSLREAGNTEAFF. The CDR3 DNA follows: TGTGCCAGCAGCCTTAGGGAGGCAGGGAACACTGAAGCTTTCTTT.

In this sample, this clonotype turned up many times. V usage is TRBV6-5 and J usage is TRBJ1-1; D call uncertain. The V gene's germline CDR1 is MNHEY and CDR2 SVGAGI. V lost 2 bases to trimming and J lost 4 bases, with 8 bases between them. The CDR3 is made up of 13 amino acids. CDR3 nucleotides: TGTGCCAGCAGTTACAGGAAACTCACTGAAGCTTTCTTT. This gives the protein CASSYRKLTEAFF.

This clonotype was counted ten times or more. The V and J genes are TRBV5-6 and TRBJ2-4; D is tentatively TRBD1 or TRBD2 (5 bases each). The ends were cut back, 1 base at V and 8 bases at J, with 10 bases in the middle. This CDR3 region has 13 residues. Germline CDR1 and CDR2: SGHDT and YYEEEE. CDR3 residues: CASSLRGLDIQYF. The CDR3 coding sequence is TGTGCCAGCAGCTTGCGGGGCCTGGACATTCAGTACTTC.

V gene TRBV4-1 combines with J gene TRBJ2-7; a weak D match, TRBD1 (6 bases). The CDR3 contains 16 residues. Germline CDR1 reads MGHRA; CDR2 reads YSYEKL. V was pared by 0 bases and J by 2 bases, with 14 bases between. The CDR3 DNA follows: TGCGCCAGCAGCCAAGATGTGGGCAGGGGTACCTACGAGCAGTACTTC. Residues: CASSQDVGRGTYEQYF.